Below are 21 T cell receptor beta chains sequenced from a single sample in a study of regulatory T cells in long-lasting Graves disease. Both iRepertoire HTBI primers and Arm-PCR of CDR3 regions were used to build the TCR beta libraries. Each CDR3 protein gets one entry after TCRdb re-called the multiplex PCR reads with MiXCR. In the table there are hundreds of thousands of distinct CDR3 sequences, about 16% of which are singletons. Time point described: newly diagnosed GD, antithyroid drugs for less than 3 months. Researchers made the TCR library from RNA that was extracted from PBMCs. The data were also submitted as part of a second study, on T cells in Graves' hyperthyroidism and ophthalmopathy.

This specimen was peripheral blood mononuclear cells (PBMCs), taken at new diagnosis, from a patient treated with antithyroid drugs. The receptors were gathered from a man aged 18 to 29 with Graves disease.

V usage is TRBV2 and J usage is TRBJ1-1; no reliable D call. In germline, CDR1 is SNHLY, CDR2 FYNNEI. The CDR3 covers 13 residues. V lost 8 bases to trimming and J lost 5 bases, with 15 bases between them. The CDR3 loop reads CASLTTMGTEAFF. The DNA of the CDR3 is TGTGCCAGCTTAACAACCATGGGGACTGAAGCTTTCTTT. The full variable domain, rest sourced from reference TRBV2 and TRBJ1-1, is EPEVTQTPSHQVTQMGQEVILRCVPISNHLYFYWYRQILGQKVEFLVSFYNNEISEKSEIFDDQFSVERPDGSNFTLKIRSTKLEDSAMYFCASLTTMGTEAFFGQGTRLTVV.

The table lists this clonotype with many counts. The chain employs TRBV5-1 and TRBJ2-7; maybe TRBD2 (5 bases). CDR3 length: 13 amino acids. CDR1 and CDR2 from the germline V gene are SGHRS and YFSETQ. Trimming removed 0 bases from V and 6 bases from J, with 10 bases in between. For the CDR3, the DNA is TGCGCCAGCAGCTTGGGTTCCGGGGTCGAGCAGTACTTC. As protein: CASSLGSGVEQYF. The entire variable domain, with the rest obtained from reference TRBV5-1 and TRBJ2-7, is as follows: KAGVTQTPRYLIKTRGQQVTLSCSPISGHRSVSWYQQTPGQGLQFLFEYFSETQRNKGNFPGRFSGRQFSNSRSEMNVSTLELGDSALYLCASSLGSGVEQYFGPGTRLTVT.

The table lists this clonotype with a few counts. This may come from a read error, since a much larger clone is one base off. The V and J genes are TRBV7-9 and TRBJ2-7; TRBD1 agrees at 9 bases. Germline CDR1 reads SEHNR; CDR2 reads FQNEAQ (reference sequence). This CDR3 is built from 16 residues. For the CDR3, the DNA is TGTGCCAGCAACTTAGCCACCGGGACAGGGATCTACGAGCAGTACTTC. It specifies CASNLATGTGIYEQYF.

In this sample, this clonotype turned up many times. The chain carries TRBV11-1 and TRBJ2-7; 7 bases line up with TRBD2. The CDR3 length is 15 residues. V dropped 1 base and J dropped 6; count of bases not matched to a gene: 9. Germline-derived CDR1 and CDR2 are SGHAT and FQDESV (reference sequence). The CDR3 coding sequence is TGTGCCAGCAGCTTAGTTCCGGGAGGCTACCTCGAGCAGTACTTC. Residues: CASSLVPGGYLEQYF.

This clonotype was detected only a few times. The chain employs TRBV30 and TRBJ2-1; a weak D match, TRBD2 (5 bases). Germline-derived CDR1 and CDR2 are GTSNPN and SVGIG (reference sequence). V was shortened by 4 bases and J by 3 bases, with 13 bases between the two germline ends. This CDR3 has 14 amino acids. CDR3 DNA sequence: TGTGCCTGGACGGGGATTGTTGGCTACAATGAGCAGTTCTTC. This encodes CAWTGIVGYNEQFF.

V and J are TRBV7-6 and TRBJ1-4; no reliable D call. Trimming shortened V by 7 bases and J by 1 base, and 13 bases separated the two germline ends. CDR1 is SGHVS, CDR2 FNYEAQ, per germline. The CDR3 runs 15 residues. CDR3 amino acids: CASTPRAQTNEKLFF. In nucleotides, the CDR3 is TGTGCCAGCACCCCACGGGCCCAAACTAATGAAAAACTGTTTTTT.

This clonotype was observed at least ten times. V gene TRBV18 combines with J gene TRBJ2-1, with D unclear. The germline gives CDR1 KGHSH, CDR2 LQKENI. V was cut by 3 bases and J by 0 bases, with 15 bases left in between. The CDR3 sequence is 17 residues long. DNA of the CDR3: TGTGCCAGCTCACCGGTGTTAAGAGAGAACTCCTACAATGAGCAGTTCTTC. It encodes CASSPVLRENSYNEQFF.

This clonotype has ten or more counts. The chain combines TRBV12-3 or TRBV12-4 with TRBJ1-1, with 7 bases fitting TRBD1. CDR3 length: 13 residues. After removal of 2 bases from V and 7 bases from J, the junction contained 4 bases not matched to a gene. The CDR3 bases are TGTGCCAGCAGTTTATACAGGGGAGTTGAAGCTTTCTTT. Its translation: CASSLYRGVEAFF.

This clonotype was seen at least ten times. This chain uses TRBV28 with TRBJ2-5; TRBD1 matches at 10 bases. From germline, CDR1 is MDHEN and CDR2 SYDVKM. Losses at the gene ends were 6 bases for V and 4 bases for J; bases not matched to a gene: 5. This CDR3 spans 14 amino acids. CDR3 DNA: TGTGCCAGCAGCCACGACAGGGGGCTAGAGACCCAGTACTTC. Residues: CASSHDRGLETQYF.

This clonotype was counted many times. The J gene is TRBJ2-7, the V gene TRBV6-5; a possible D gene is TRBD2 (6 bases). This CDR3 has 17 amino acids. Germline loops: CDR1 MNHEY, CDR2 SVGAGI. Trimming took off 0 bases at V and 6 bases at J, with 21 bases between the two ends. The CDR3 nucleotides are TGTGCCAGCAGTTACTCACCAACCGGAGGGGCAATCGGCGAGCAGTACTTC. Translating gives CASSYSPTGGAIGEQYF.

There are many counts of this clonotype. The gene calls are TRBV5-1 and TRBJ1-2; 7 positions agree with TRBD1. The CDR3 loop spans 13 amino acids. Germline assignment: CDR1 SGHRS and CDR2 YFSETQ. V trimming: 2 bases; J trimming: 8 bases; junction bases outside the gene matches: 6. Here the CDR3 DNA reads TGCGCCAGCAGCTTCGGCGGGACAGAAGGCTACACCTTC. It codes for CASSFGGTEGYTF.

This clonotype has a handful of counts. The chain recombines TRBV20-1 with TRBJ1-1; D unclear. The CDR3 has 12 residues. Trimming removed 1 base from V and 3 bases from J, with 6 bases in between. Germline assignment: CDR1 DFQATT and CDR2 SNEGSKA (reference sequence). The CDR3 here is CSARVGDTEAFF. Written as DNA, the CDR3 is TGCAGTGCTAGAGTTGGGGACACTGAAGCTTTCTTT.

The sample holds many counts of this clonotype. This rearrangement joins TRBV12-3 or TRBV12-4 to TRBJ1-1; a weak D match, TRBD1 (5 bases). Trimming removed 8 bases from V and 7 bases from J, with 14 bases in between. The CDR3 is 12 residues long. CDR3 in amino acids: CASGPQGLEAFF. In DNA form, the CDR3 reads TGTGCCAGCGGGCCTCAGGGACTTGAAGCTTTCTTT.

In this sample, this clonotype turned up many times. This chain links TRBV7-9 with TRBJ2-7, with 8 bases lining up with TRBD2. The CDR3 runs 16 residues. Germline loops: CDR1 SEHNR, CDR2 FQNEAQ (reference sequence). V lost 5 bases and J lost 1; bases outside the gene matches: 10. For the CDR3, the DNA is TGTGCCAGCAGCCCGTCCGGGACTAGGTTATCCTACGAGCAGTACTTC. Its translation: CASSPSGTRLSYEQYF.

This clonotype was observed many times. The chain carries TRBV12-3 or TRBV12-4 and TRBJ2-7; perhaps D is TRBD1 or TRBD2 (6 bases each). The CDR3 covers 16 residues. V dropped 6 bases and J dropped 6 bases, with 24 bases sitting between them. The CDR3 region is CASSPSGALRVTEQYF. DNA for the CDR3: TGTGCCAGCAGCCCTTCGGGGGCCCTCAGGGTCACCGAGCAGTACTTC.

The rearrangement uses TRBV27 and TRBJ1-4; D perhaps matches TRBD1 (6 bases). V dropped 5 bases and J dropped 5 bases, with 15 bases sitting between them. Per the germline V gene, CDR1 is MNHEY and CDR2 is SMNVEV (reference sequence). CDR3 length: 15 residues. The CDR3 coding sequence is TGTGCCAGCAGTCCAACCAGGGGATTCAATGAAAAACTGTTTTTT. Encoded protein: CASSPTRGFNEKLFF.

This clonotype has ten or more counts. In nucleotides, the CDR3 is TGCAGTGCTAGAGATCGGAGGTGGACTGAAGCTTTCTTT. Translating gives CSARDRRWTEAFF. The V call is TRBV20-1, the J call TRBJ1-1; D is unclear. CDR1 is DFQATT and CDR2 is SNEGSKA in the germline V gene (reference sequence). V gave up 0 bases and J gave up 5 bases, with 10 bases separating them. The CDR3 runs to 13 residues.

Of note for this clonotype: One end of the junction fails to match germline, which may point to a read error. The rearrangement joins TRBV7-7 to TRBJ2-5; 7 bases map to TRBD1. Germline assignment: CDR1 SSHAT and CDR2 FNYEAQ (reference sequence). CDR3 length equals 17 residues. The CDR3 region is CASSTLTGKAYQETQYF. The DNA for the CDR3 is TGTGCTAGCAGCACTTTGACAGGGAAGGCGTACCAAGAGACCCAGTACTTC.

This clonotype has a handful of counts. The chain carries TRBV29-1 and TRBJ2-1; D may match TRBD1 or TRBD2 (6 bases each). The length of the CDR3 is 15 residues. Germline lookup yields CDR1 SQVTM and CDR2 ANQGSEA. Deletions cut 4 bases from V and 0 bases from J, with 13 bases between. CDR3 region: CSVVGGRSSYNEQFF. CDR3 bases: TGCAGCGTTGTTGGGGGGCGAAGCTCCTACAATGAGCAGTTCTTC.

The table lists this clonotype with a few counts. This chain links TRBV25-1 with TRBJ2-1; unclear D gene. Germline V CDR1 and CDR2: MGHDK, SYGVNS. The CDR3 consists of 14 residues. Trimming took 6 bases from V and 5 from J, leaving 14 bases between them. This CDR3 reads CASRQTGWDNEQFF. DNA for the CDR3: TGTGCCAGCAGACAGACCGGCTGGGACAATGAGCAGTTCTTC.

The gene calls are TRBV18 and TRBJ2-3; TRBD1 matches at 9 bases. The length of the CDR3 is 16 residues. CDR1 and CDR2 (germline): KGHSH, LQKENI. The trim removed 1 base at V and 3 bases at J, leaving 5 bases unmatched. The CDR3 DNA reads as TGTGCCAGCTCACCACGGGGGACAGGGCGAACAGATACGCAGTATTTT. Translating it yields CASSPRGTGRTDTQYF.